The TCR beta chain described here comes from a study of shared clonotypes between healthy human individuals. This clone was seen only once. CDR3 length equals 16 residues. V shed 0 bases and J shed 2 bases, with 11 bases lying between them. From germline, CDR1 is SEHNR and CDR2 FQNEAQ (reference sequence). Terminally differentiated effector memory CD45RA+ cells were excluded from the naive CD8 cells, which were CD45RO-negative and positively selected for CCR7. Some clones are missing from TCRdb's copy, which holds only in-frame ones; the method was immunoSEQ multiplex PCR. The table shows roughly 2.1 million clones, with under 95% occurring only once.

The sequence came from a man aged 18 to 29 in good health. Some clones in this sample may be carry-over from other donors' samples. Sample: naive CD8+ T cells from PBMCs. The V and J genes are TRBV7-9 and TRBJ1-3; D gene unclear. The CDR3 protein is CASSLANRPAGNTIYF. The CDR3 bases are TGTGCCAGCAGCTTAGCGAATCGGCCAGCTGGAAACACCATATATTTT.